A single T cell receptor (beta chain) is shown here with its context. This clone was picked up a small number of times. What antigen it recognizes has not been identified. Nothing much larger sits one base from this clone, and base qualities are not available. This sample is drawn from a study of CD8+ T cells in alopecia areata (dated by TCRdb to the late 2010s). General notes on the study: The treated patients took part in an open-label pilot trial in which moderate-to-severe alopecia areata was treated with oral tofacitinib at 5 to 10 mg twice daily. Patients stayed on tofacitinib for 6 to 18 months and then had 6 months of follow-up off drug so that delayed response and recurrence could be assessed. In both human patients and the C3H/HeJ mouse model, the study applied high-throughput TCRbeta sequencing to look at T cell clonal expansion in alopecia areata. Human TCRbeta sequencing covered scalp tissue and sorted CD4+ and CD8+ peripheral blood T cells from patchy and totalis/universalis alopecia areata patients and healthy controls. Biopsies were taken from tofacitinib-treated patients at baseline and at 4 and 24 weeks of treatment, and a later scalp biopsy was taken in several of the tofacitinib-treated patients. Scalp clonality was compared across normal scalp (n=4), patchy alopecia areata scalp (n=8), and alopecia totalis/universalis scalp (n=8). RNA came from the PAXgene miRNA kit for fixed scalp, the miRNeasy kit for PBMCs, and the RNeasy kit for mouse skin. Amplification of TCRbeta CDR3 regions was done by immunoSEQ multiplex PCR using 35 Vbeta forward primers and 13 Jbeta reverse primers.

This sample's time point label indicates: baseline before oral tofacitinib. From alopecia areata patients, peripheral blood was collected along with lesional scalp punch biopsies. PBMCs were isolated by density centrifugation and stained for CD3, CD4 and CD8, after which CD4+ and CD8+ T cells were sorted on a FACSAria. V gives up 4 bases and J gives up 0 bases, and the segment between their germline ends measures 9 bases. CDR1 is given as GTSNPN and CDR2 as SVGIG, both from the germline V gene (reference sequence). From its cysteine to its phenylalanine, the CDR3 spans 13 amino acids. Of the read, only the CDR3 DNA is kept; its 39 bases are in frame from base 1. The method behind the library was the immunoSEQ multiplex PCR assay. For TCR sequencing, RNA was extracted from every sample and reverse transcribed into cDNA to serve as template. First-strand cDNA was synthesized with SuperScript III using a 2:1 mix of oligo-dT and random hexamers. Amplification bias was assessed with a synthetic immune receptor repertoire, and residual bias was removed computationally. The study's processing was this. After raw reads were preprocessed to remove errors, the CDR3 was defined following IMGT conventions as running from the conserved cysteine to phenylalanine. Clonality was computed as 1 minus the Shannon entropy, with the entropy normalized by log2 of the number of productive unique TCRs. Whether each scalp clone was CD4 or CD8 was inferred by checking scalp TCRbeta sequences against the CD4 and CD8 repertoires from sorted blood. Drawn from immuneACCESS, this table holds only the in-frame rearrangements with V and J called that TCRdb kept. Clones are partly lost; checked studies trace under half to an unresolved V gene and leave the rest unexplained. V, J and clone size reflect that table, while D and trimming were determined from the DNA. This sample holds more than 150,000 clones; 59% were observed only once. The ten largest make up roughly 15% of the sample.

Study-wide findings and limitations: Unlike mouse skin, where gammadelta T cells dominate, normal human skin contains resident alphabeta T cells that get sequenced too, which complicates analysis of the scalp TCR repertoire. Lesional scalp, especially in alopecia totalis/universalis, showed higher clonality and more expanded CD8+ clones than normal scalp, suggesting antigenic drive. Compared with mice, TCR sequences shared between patients were less clear, possibly partly because of HLA diversity across the patient population.

The chain is encoded by TRBV30 joined to TRBJ1-1, and the D gene may be TRBD1, 6 bases matching. Here the sequenced sample was CD4+ T cells sorted from blood, taken at week 0. The clonotype originates from a human donor with alopecia areata. In nucleotides, the sequence is TGTGCCTGGAAGAAGGGGGTGAACACTGAAGCTTTCTTT. It encodes CAWKKGVNTEAFF.